The sequence of this T cell receptor (beta chain) was determined in a study of T-cell reconstitution after alpha-beta-depleted transplantation in children. Findings and limits, study-wide: Reportedly, alpha-beta T cells present about two months post-transplant originated from several hundred expanded clones of graft origin. There were some patients whose high TCRbeta diversity at day 60 came from surviving recipient T cells and thymic progenitors. At one year after transplant, newly produced T cells mostly accounted for T-cell counts and diversity.

Unique molecular identifiers were incorporated when the TCRbeta library was constructed. Each CDR3 protein gets one entry after TCRdb re-called the PCR reads with MiXCR. The data show roughly 500,000 distinct CDR3 sequences, about 10% seen once. Germline loops: CDR1 MNHEY, CDR2 SMNVEV (reference sequence). V was pared by 8 bases and J by 6 bases, with 12 bases of the junction left unmatched. The CDR3 spans 16 residues. This clonotype was recorded a few times. What it binds is unknown. Here the sequenced sample was PBMCs, taken before TCRalphabeta/CD19-depleted stem cell transplant. The sequence was collected from a child younger than 10 with inherited bone marrow failure, due to receive a stem cell transplant. The chain carries TRBV27 and TRBJ2-2; 10 bases match TRBD1. The CDR3 coding sequence is TGTGCCAGCCCCCCTTCGGGGACAGGGGATCCCGGGGAGCTGTTTTTT. This translates into CASPPSGTGDPGELFF.